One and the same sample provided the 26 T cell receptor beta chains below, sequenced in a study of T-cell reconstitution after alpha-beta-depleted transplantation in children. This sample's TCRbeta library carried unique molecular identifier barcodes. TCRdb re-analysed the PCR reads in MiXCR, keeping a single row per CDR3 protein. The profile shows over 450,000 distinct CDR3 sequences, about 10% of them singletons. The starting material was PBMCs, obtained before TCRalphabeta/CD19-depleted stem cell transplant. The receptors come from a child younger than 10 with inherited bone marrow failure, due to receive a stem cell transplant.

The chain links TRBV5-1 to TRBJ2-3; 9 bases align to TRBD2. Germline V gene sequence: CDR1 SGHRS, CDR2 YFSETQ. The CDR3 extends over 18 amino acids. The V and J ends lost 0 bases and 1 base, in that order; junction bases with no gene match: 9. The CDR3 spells CASSLGVAGALRTDTQYF. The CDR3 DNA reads TGCGCCAGCAGCTTGGGGGTAGCGGGAGCTCTTCGCACAGATACGCAGTATTTT.

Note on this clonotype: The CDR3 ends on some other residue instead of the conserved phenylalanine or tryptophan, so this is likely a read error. CDR3 in DNA: TGTGCCAGCAGTTTACGGGATTACGAGCAGTACTTA. As protein: CASSLRDYEQYL. This chain uses TRBV12-3 or TRBV12-4 with TRBJ2-7; weak D call: TRBD2 (5 bases). CDR3 size: 12 residues. Trimming left V 2 bases short and J 4 bases short, with 6 bases between.

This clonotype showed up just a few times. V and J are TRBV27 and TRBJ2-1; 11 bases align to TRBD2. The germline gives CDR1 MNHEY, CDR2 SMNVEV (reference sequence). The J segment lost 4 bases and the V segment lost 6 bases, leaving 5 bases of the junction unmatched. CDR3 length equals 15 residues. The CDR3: CASSVAGGLYNEQFF. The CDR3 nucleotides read TGTGCCAGCAGCGTAGCGGGAGGGTTATACAATGAGCAGTTCTTC.

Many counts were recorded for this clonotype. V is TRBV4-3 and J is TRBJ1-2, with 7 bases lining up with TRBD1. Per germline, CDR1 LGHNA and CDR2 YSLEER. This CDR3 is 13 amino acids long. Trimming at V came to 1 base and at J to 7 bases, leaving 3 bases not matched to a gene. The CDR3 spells CASSQGRGLGYTF. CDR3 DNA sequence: TGCGCCAGCAGCCAAGGGAGGGGGCTTGGCTACACCTTC.

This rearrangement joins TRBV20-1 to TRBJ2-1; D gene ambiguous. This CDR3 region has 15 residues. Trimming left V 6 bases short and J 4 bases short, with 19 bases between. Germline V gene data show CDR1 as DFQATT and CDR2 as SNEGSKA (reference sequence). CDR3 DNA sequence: TGCAGTGCAAGACACCTAGTGAACTCGTACAATGAGCAGTTCTTC. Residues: CSARHLVNSYNEQFF.

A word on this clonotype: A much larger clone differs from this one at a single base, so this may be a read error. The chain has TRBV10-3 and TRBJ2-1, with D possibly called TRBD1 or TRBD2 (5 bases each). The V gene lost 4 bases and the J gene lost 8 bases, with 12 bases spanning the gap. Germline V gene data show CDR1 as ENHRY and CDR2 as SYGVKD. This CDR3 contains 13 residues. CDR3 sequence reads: CAISATRGDEQFF. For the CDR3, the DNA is TGTGCCATCAGTGCGACTCGGGGCGATGAGCAGTTCTTC.

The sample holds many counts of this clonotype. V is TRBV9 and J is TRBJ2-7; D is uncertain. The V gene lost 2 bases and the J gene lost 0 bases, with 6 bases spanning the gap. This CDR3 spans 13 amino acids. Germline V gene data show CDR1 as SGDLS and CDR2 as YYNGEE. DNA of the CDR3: TGTGCCAGCAGCGTCGAAGTCTCCTACGAGCAGTACTTC. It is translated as CASSVEVSYEQYF.

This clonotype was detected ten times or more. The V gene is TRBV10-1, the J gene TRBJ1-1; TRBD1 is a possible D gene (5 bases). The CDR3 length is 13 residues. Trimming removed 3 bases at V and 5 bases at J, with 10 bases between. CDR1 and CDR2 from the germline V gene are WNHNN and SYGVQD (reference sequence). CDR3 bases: TGCGCCAGCAGTGAACCAGGGAGAACTGAAGCTTTCTTT. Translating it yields CASSEPGRTEAFF.

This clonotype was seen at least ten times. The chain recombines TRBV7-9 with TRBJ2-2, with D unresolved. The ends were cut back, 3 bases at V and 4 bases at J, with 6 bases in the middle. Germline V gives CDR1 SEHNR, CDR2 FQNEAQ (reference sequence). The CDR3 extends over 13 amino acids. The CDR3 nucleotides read TGTGCCAGCAGCTTTGGTGGCACCGGGGAGCTGTTTTTT. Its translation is CASSFGGTGELFF. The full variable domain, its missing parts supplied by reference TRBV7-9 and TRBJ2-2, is DTGVSQNPRHKITKRGQNVTFRCDPISEHNRLYWYRQTLGQGPEFLTYFQNEAQLEKSRLLSDRFSAERPKGSFSTLEIQRTEQGDSAMYLCASSFGGTGELFFGEGSRLTVL.

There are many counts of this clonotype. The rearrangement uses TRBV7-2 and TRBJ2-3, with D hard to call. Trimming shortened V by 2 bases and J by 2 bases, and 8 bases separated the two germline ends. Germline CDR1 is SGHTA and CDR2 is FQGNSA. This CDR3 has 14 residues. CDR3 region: CASSLRYDTDTQYF. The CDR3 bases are TGTGCCAGCAGCTTACGTTACGACACAGATACGCAGTATTTT.

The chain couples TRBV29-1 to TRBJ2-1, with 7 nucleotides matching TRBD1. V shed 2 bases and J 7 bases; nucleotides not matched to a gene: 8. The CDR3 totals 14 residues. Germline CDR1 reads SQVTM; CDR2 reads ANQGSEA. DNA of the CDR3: TGCAGCGTTGAACCGGGACAGAAGGGGAATGAGCAGTTCTTC. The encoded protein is CSVEPGQKGNEQFF.

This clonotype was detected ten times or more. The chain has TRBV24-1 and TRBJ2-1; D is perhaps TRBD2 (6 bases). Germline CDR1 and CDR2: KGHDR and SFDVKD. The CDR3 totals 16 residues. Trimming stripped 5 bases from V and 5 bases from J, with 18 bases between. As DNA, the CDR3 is TGTGCCACCAGTGTTGGGACTGGGGAGATGAACAATGAGCAGTTCTTC. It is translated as CATSVGTGEMNNEQFF.

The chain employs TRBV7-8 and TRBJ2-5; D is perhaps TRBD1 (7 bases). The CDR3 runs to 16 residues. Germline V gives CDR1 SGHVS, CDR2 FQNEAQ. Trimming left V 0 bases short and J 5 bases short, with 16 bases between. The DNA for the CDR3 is TGTGCCAGCAGCTTAGCGGGAGGAGGGGGCAGCGAGACCCAGTACTTC. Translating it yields CASSLAGGGGSETQYF.

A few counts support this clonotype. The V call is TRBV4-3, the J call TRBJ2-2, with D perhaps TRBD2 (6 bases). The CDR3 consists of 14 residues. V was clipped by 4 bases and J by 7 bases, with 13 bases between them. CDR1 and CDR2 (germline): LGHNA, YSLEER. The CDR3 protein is CASSPRLVYGELFF. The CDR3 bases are TGCGCCAGCAGCCCTCGACTAGTCTACGGGGAGCTGTTTTTT.

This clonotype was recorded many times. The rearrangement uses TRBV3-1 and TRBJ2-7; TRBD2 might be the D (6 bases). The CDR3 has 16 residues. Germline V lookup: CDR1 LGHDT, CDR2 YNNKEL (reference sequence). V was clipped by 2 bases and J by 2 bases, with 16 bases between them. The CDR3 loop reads CASSQLRLEYTYEQYF. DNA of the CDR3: TGTGCCAGCAGCCAACTTAGACTAGAATACACCTACGAGCAGTACTTC.

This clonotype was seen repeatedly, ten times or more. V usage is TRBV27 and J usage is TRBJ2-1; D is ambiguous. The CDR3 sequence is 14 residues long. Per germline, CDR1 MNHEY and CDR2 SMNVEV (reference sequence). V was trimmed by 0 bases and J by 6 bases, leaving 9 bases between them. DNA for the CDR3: TGTGCCAGCAGTTTATCACATGTTGTCAATGAGCAGTTCTTC. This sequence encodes CASSLSHVVNEQFF.

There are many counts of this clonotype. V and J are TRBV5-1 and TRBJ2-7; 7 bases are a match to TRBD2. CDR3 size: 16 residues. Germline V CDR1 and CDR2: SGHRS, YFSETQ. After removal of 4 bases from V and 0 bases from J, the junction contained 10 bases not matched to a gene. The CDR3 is CASSRGLPTSSYEQYF. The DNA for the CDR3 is TGCGCCAGCAGCCGGGGACTACCTACTAGCTCCTACGAGCAGTACTTC.

The CDR3 nucleotides read TGTGCCAGCAGCACTGCCGGGGCCTACGGGTACAATGAGCAGTTCTTC. Amino acids: CASSTAGAYGYNEQFF. V is TRBV27 and J is TRBJ2-1; the D call may be TRBD1 or TRBD2 (5 bases each). In germline, CDR1 is MNHEY, CDR2 SMNVEV (reference sequence). This CDR3 is 16 amino acids long. Trimming stripped 6 bases from V and 4 bases from J, with 19 bases between.

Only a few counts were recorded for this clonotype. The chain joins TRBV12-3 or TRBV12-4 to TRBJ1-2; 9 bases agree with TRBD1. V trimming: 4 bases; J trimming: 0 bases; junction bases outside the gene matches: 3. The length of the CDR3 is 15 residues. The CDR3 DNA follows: TGTGCCAGCAGTTATCACAGGGGGCCTAACTATGGCTACACCTTC. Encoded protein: CASSYHRGPNYGYTF.

CDR3 in amino acids: CASSTDRVLQTQYF. The CDR3 nucleotides are TGCGCCAGCAGCACGGACAGAGTTTTGCAGACCCAGTACTTC. The chain has TRBV5-1 and TRBJ2-5, with D perhaps matching TRBD1 (6 bases). V lost 4 bases and J lost 6, with 16 bases in between. Germline V gene data show CDR1 as SGHRS and CDR2 as YFSETQ. The CDR3 is 14 amino acids.

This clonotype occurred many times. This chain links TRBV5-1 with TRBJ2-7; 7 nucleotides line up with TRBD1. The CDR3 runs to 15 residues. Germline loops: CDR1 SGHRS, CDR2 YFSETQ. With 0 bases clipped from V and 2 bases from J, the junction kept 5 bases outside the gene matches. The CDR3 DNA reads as TGCGCCAGCAGCTTGGTAGGGGGCCGGCCCTACGAGCAGTACTTC. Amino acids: CASSLVGGRPYEQYF.

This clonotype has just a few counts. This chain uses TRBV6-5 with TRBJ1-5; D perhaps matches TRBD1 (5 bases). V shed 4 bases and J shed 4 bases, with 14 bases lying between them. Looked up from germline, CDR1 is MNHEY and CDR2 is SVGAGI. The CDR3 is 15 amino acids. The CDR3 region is CASSWDPGGNQPQHF. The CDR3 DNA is TGTGCCAGCAGTTGGGACCCGGGAGGGAATCAGCCCCAGCATTTT.

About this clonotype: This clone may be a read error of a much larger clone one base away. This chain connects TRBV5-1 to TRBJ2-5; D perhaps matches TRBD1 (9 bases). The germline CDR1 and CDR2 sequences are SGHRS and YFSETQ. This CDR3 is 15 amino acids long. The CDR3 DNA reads TGCTCCAGCAGCGGGGGACAGGGAAGGATGAAGACCCAGTACTTC. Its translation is CSSSGGQGRMKTQYF.

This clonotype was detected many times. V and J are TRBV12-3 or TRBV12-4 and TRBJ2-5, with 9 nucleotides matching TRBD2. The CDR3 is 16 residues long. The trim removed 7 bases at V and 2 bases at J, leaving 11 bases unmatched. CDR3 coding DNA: TGTGCCAGCACCAACCCCGGACTAGCGACACAAGAGACCCAGTACTTC. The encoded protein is CASTNPGLATQETQYF.

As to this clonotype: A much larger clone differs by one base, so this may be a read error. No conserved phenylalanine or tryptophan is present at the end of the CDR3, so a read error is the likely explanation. The CDR3 loop reads CAISSGTPTYNEQFV. Here the CDR3 DNA reads TGTGCCATCAGCTCCGGGACCCCAACCTACAATGAGCAGTTCGTC. This chain connects TRBV10-3 to TRBJ2-1; D is perhaps TRBD1 or TRBD2 (5 bases each). Germline V gene data show CDR1 as ENHRY and CDR2 as SYGVKD. V was trimmed by 6 bases and J by 2 bases, leaving 14 bases between them. The CDR3 sequence is 15 residues long.

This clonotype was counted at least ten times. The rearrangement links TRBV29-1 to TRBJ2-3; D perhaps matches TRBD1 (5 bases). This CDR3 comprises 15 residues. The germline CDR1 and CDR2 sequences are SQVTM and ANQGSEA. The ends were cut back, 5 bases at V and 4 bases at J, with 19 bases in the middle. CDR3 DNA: TGCAGCGTTCAGGGAACTCCTGCCAACCCAGATACGCAGTATTTT. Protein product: CSVQGTPANPDTQYF.